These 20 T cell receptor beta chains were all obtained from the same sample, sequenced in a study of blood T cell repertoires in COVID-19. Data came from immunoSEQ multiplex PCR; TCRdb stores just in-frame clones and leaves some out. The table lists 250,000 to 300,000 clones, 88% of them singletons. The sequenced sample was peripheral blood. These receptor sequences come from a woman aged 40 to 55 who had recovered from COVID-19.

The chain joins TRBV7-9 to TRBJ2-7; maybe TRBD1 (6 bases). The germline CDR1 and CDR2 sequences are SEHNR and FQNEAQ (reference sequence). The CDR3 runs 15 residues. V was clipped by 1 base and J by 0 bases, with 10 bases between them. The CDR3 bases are TGTGCCAGCAGCTTAGGGGACACCCGCTCCTACGAGCAGTACTTC. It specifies CASSLGDTRSYEQYF. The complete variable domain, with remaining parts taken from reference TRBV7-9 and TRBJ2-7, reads DTGVSQNPRHKITKRGQNVTFRCDPISEHNRLYWYRQTLGQGPEFLTYFQNEAQLEKSRLLSDRFSAERPKGSFSTLEIQRTEQGDSAMYLCASSLGDTRSYEQYFGPGTRLTVT.

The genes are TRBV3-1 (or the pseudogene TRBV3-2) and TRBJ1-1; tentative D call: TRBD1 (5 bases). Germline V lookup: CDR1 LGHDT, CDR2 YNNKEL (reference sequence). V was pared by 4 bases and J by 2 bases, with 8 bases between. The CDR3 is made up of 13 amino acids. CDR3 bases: TGTGCCAGCAGCCCCCAGGGTAACACTGAAGCTTTCTTT. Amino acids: CASSPQGNTEAFF.

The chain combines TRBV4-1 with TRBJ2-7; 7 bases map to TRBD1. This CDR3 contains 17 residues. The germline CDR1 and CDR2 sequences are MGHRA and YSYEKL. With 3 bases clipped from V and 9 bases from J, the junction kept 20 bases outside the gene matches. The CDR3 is CASSHAGTAPPTSGQYF. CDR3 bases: TGCGCCAGCAGCCATGCCGGGACAGCACCCCCTACGAGCGGGCAGTACTTC.

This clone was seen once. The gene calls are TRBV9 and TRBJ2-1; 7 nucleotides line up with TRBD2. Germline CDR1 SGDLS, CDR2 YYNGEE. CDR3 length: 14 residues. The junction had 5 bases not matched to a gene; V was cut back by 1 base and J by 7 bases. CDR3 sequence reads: CASSVSPRGNEQFF. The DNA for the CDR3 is TGTGCCAGCAGCGTATCCCCGCGGGGGAATGAGCAGTTCTTC. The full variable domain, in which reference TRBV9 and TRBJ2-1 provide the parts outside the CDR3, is DSGVTQTPKHLITATGQRVTLRCSPRSGDLSVYWYQQSLDQGLQFLIQYYNGEERAKGNILERFSAQQFPDLHSELNLSSLELGDSALYFCASSVSPRGNEQFFGPGTRLTVL.

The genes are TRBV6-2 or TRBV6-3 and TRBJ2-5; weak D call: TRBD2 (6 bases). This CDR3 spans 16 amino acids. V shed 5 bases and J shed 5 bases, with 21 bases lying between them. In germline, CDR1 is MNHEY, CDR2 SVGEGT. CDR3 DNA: TGTGCCAGCAGTGGGGGGTTGCGGCCACTCGGGGAGACCCAGTACTTC. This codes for CASSGGLRPLGETQYF.

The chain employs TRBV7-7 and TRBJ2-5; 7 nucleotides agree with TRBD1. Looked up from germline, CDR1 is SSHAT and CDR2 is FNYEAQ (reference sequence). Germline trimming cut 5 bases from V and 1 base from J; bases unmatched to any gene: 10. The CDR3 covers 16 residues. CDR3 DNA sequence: TGTGCCAGCAGCCCCCAACCGACAGGGACCCAAGAGACCCAGTACTTC. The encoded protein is CASSPQPTGTQETQYF. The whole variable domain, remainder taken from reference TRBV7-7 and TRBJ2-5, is GAGVSQSPRYKVTKRGQDVTLRCDPISSHATLYWYQQALGQGPEFLTYFNYEAQPDKSGLPSDRFSAERPEGSISTLTIQRTEQRDSAMYRCASSPQPTGTQETQYFGPGTRLLVL.

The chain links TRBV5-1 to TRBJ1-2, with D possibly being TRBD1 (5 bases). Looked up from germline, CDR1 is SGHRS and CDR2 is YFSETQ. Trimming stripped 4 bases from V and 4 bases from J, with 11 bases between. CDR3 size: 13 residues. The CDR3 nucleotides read TGCGCCAGCAGCCCCGGACATACCTATGGCTACACCTTC. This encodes CASSPGHTYGYTF. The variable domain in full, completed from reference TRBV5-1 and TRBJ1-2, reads KAGVTQTPRYLIKTRGQQVTLSCSPISGHRSVSWYQQTPGQGLQFLFEYFSETQRNKGNFPGRFSGRQFSNSRSEMNVSTLELGDSALYLCASSPGHTYGYTFGSGTRLTVV.

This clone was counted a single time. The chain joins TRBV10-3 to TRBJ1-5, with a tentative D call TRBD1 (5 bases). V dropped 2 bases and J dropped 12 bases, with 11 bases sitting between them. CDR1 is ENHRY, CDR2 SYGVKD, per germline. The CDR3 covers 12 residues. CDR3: CAISEGAGRQHF. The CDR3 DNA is TGTGCCATCAGTGAGGGGGCCGGGCGCCAGCATTTT.

The CDR3 loop is CASSAGGGYTF. In DNA, the CDR3 is TGTGCCAGCAGTGCCGGGGGTGGCTACACCTTC. V is TRBV25-1 and J is TRBJ1-2; D perhaps matches TRBD1 (5 bases). This CDR3 has 11 amino acids. Trimming stripped 4 bases from V and 7 bases from J, with 7 bases between. Germline CDR1 is MGHDK and CDR2 is SYGVNS.

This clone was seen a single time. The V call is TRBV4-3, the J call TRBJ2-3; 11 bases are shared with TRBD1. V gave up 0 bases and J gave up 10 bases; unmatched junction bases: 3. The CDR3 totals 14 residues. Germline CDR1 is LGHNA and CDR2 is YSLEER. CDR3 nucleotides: TGCGCCAGCAGCCAAGAGGGACAGGGGGGTTCGCAGTATTTT. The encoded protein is CASSQEGQGGSQYF.

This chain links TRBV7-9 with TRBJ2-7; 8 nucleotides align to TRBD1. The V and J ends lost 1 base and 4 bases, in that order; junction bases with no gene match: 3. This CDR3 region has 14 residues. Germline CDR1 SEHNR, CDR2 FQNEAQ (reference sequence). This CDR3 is CASSLGRGLYEQYF. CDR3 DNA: TGTGCCAGCAGCTTAGGCAGGGGGCTGTACGAGCAGTACTTC.

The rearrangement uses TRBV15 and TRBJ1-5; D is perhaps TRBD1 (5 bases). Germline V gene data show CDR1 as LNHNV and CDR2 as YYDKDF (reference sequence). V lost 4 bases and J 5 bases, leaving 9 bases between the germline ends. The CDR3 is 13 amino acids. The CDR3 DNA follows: TGTGCCACCAGCATATCGGGGGATCAGCCCCAGCATTTT. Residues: CATSISGDQPQHF. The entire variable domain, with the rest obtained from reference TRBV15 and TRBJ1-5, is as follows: DAMVIQNPRYQVTQFGKPVTLSCSQTLNHNVMYWYQQKSSQAPKLLFHYYDKDFNNEADTPDNFQSRRPNTSFCFLDIRSPGLGDTAMYLCATSISGDQPQHFGDGTRLSIL.

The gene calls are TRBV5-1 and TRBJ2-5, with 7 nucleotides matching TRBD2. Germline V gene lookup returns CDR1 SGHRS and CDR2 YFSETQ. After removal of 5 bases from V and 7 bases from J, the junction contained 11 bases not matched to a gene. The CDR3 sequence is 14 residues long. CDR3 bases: TGCGCCAGCAGGACCCGGACTAGTGGGGCGACCCAGTACTTC. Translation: CASRTRTSGATQYF.

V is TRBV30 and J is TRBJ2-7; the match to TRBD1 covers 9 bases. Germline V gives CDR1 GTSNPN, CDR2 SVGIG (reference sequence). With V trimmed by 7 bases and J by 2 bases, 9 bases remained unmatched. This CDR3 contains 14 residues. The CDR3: CASDRGGRAYEQYF. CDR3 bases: TGTGCCTCGGACAGGGGAGGTAGGGCCTACGAGCAGTACTTC.

CDR3 sequence (DNA): TGCGCCAGCAGCCGGGGTGGCACCGGGGAGCTGTTTTTT. Encoded protein: CASSRGGTGELFF. The gene calls are TRBV5-1 and TRBJ2-2; possible D gene TRBD2, 5 bases. The CDR3 extends over 13 amino acids. From germline, CDR1 is SGHRS and CDR2 YFSETQ. Trimming pared 4 bases from V and 4 bases from J, leaving 8 bases between.

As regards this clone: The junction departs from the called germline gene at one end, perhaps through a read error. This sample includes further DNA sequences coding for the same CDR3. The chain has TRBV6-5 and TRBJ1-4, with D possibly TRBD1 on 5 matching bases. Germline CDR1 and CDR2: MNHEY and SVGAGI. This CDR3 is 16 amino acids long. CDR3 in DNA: TGTGCCAGCAGTTCCCCGACCGGGGGGGGTGGTGAAAAACTATTTTTT. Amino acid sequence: CASSSPTGGGGEKLFF.

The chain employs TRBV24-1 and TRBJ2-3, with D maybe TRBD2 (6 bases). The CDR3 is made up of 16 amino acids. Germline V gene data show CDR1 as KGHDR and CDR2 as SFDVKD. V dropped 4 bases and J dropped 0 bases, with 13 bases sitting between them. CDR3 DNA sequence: TGTGCCACCAGTGACCCCCCAGGGACTAGCACAGATACGCAGTATTTT. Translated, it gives CATSDPPGTSTDTQYF.

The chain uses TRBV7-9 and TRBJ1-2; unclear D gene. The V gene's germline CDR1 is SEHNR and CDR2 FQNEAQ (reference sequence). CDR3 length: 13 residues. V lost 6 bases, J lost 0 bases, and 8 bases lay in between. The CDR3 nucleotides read TGTGCCAGCAGGCCCGGGGCTAACTATGGCTACACCTTC. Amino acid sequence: CASRPGANYGYTF.

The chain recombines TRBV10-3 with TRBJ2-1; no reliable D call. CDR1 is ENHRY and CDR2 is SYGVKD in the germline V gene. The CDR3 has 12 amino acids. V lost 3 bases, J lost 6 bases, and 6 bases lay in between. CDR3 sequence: CAISDTFNEQFF. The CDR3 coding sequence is TGTGCCATCAGTGATACATTCAATGAGCAGTTCTTC.

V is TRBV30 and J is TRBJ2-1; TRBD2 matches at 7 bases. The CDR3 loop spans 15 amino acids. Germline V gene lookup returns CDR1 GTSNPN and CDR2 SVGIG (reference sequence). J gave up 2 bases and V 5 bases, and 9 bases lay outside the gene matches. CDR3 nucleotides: TGTGCCTGGGAGGCTGGGGGGGGTACCTACAATGAGCAGTTCTTC. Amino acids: CAWEAGGGTYNEQFF.